This is a list of T cell receptor beta chains from one sample in a study of vaccination and CD4 T cells after COVID-19. The antigens for these receptors are not known. TCRdb independently ran MiXCR on the PCR reads; one entry per CDR3 protein. The table lists roughly 15,000 distinct CDR3 sequences, approximately 59% of them singletons. The source was CD4+ T cells from blood, cultured in vitro, collected after SARS-CoV-2 vaccination. The receptors were gathered from a human donor who had recovered from COVID-19. The CDR3 runs from the conserved cysteine through the conserved F or W. Each record gives: CDR3 protein, CDR3 DNA, V gene, J gene, D gene, clone size. The D gene is left open where the match is weak. The size field is filled for only some rows; it gives once, few, many or a size class.

CASSTLAGSSGELFF,TGTGCCAGCAGCACCCTAGCGGGGTCATCCGGGGAGCTGTTTTTT,TRBV6-1,TRBJ2-2,TRBD2,.
CASSRQRGQGQETQYF,TGTGCCAGCAGCCGCCAGAGGGGACAGGGCCAAGAGACCCAGTACTTC,TRBV7-2,TRBJ2-5,TRBD1,.
CASSLDLVRSGDRYEQYF,TGTGCCAGCAGCTTAGATCTCGTTCGGAGCGGGGACCGCTACGAGCAGTACTTC,TRBV11-3,TRBJ2-7,TRBD2,.
CASSLTAGQGANEAFF,TGTGCCAGCAGCTTAACGGCGGGCCAGGGGGCGAATGAAGCTTTCTTT,TRBV7-3,TRBJ1-1,TRBD1,.
CASSLNQAINQPQHF,TGTGCCAGCAGTTTAAACCAGGCGATCAATCAGCCCCAGCATTTT,TRBV28,TRBJ1-5,.,.
CSAKKGLAGGPVDEQFF,TGCAGTGCTAAAAAAGGACTAGCGGGAGGGCCTGTAGATGAGCAGTTCTTC,TRBV20-1,TRBJ2-1,TRBD2,.
CASSVGTGSVTQYF,TGTGCCAGCAGCGTAGGCACAGGGTCTGTGACCCAGTACTTC,TRBV9,TRBJ2-5,.,.
CATGKKGGRLDTGELFF,TGTGCCACCGGAAAGAAGGGGGGCCGACTGGACACCGGGGAGCTGTTTTTT,TRBV28,TRBJ2-2,.,once
CATSRATGTGGYTF,TGTGCCACCAGCAGAGCAACAGGAACGGGTGGCTACACCTTC,TRBV15,TRBJ1-2,.,few
CASSPQQDSPLHF,TGTGCCAGCTCACCGCAACAGGATTCACCCCTCCACTTT,TRBV18,TRBJ1-6,.,once
CASSQDNGSEQYF,TGTGCCAGCAGCCAAGATAACGGGTCCGAGCAGTACTTC,TRBV14,TRBJ2-7,.,.
CASSADRAETQYF,TGTGCCAGTAGTGCCGACAGGGCGGAGACCCAGTACTTC,TRBV19,TRBJ2-5,TRBD1,.
CASSRGLAGRGGELFF,TGTGCCAGCAGTCGGGGACTAGCGGGACGAGGCGGGGAGCTGTTTTTT,TRBV12-3/TRBV12-4,TRBJ2-2,TRBD2,.
CASSSGQGADSYTF,TGTGCCAGCAGCTCGGGACAGGGGGCAGATAGCTACACCTTC,TRBV11-3,TRBJ1-2,TRBD1,few
CASSLWAGPSGQPQHF,TGTGCCAGCAGTTTATGGGCCGGCCCCAGCGGACAGCCCCAGCATTTT,TRBV27,TRBJ1-5,.,.
CASRRPGVDTQYF,TGTGCCAGCAGGCGACCTGGGGTAGATACGCAGTATTTT,TRBV27,TRBJ2-3,.,.
CASSLAGVNTEAFF,TGTGCCAGCAGTTTAGCCGGGGTGAACACTGAAGCTTTCTTT,TRBV12-3/TRBV12-4,TRBJ1-1,.,once
CASSDGGGELFF,TGCGCCAGCAGCGACGGGGGCGGGGAGCTGTTTTTT,TRBV10-1,TRBJ2-2,.,.